Below are 30 T cell receptor beta chains sequenced from a single sample in a study of control samples from healthy donors and cancer patients. Method: immunoSEQ multiplex PCR; TCRdb's copy keeps in-frame clones and lacks some. The table includes under 150,000 clones, over 85% detected once. The sequenced material came from blood. The receptors stem from a man aged 25 to 40 in good health.

This chain uses TRBV7-2 with TRBJ2-5, with D tentatively TRBD2 (6 bases). CDR1 and CDR2 (germline): SGHTA, FQGNSA. This CDR3 is 15 amino acids long. V was shortened by 0 bases and J by 5 bases, with 13 bases between the two germline ends. CDR3 protein: CASSLAIGGWETQYF. The CDR3 nucleotides read TGTGCCAGCAGCTTAGCGATCGGGGGTTGGGAGACCCAGTACTTC.

The chain carries TRBV2 and TRBJ1-6, with D possibly being TRBD1 (6 bases). Germline V gives CDR1 SNHLY, CDR2 FYNNEI. The CDR3 is 15 amino acids. V was trimmed by 6 bases and J by 9 bases, leaving 18 bases between them. The CDR3 coding sequence is TGTGCCAGCAGCGGGACACTTAGTACCTTTTCACCCCTCCACTTT. Its translation is CASSGTLSTFSPLHF.

The chain has TRBV7-9 and TRBJ1-1; tentatively, D is TRBD1 (5 bases). Between the trimmed V and J ends, which lost 2 bases and 3 bases, there was a span of 10 bases. Germline lookup yields CDR1 SEHNR and CDR2 FQNEAQ (reference sequence). CDR3 length: 14 amino acids. The CDR3 region has the DNA TGTGCCAGCAGCTTAAGCAGGGCGGACACTGAAGCTTTCTTT. Residues: CASSLSRADTEAFF.

The chain combines TRBV2 with TRBJ1-1; TRBD1 is a possible D gene (6 bases). There are 15 residues in the CDR3. Germline lookup yields CDR1 SNHLY and CDR2 FYNNEI. Trimming pared 4 bases from V and 1 base from J, leaving 13 bases between. The CDR3, as DNA: TGTGCCAGCAGTGCCCGAGGGGGACCGAACACTGAAGCTTTCTTT. Protein: CASSARGGPNTEAFF.

The chain carries TRBV28 and TRBJ1-4; D is undetermined. The CDR3 loop spans 12 amino acids. Trimming removed 2 bases at V and 11 bases at J, with 9 bases between. Germline CDR1 MDHEN, CDR2 SYDVKM. The CDR3 DNA reads as TGTGCCAGCAGTTTACAGCGGGAGAAACTGTTTTTT. It specifies CASSLQREKLFF.

V and J are TRBV7-9 and TRBJ1-6; D uncertain. The CDR3 contains 14 residues. V was clipped by 11 bases and J by 6 bases, with 17 bases between them. Germline-derived CDR1 and CDR2 are SEHNR and FQNEAQ (reference sequence). DNA for the CDR3: TGTGCCTCTACGCGGGGAGAGGGTAATTCACCCCTCCACTTT. Translated, it gives CASTRGEGNSPLHF. Filled out from reference TRBV7-9 and TRBJ1-6, the complete variable domain reads DTGVSQNPRHKITKRGQNVTFRCDPISEHNRLYWYRQTLGQGPEFLTYFQNEAQLEKSRLLSDRFSAERPKGSFSTLEIQRTEQGDSAMYLCASTRGEGNSPLHFGNGTRLTVT.

V gene TRBV29-1 combines with J gene TRBJ1-1; 9 bases align to TRBD1. V trimming: 5 bases; J trimming: 0 bases; junction bases outside the gene matches: 7. CDR3 length: 15 amino acids. Germline V gene lookup returns CDR1 SQVTM and CDR2 ANQGSEA. CDR3 DNA sequence: TGCAGCGTTCCCGGGACAGGGACCATGAACACTGAAGCTTTCTTT. The encoded protein is CSVPGTGTMNTEAFF.

The chain uses TRBV10-3 and TRBJ1-4; 7 bases match TRBD1. The CDR3 extends over 12 amino acids. The germline gives CDR1 ENHRY, CDR2 SYGVKD. J gave up 11 bases and V 6 bases, and 6 bases lay outside the gene matches. The CDR3, as DNA: TGTGCCATCAGCTCAACAGGGGAGAAACTGTTTTTT. Protein: CAISSTGEKLFF.

This clone was seen a single time. The chain employs TRBV25-1 and TRBJ1-4; TRBD1 matches at 10 bases. This CDR3 region has 15 residues. Germline CDR1 reads MGHDK; CDR2 reads SYGVNS. V lost 8 bases and J lost 10; bases outside the gene matches: 13. CDR3 in amino acids: CASSGGQGIGGKLFF. The CDR3 region has the DNA TGTGCCAGCTCGGGGGGACAGGGGATTGGTGGAAAACTGTTTTTT.

V and J are TRBV6-5 and TRBJ1-3; no reliable D call. V lost 6 bases, J lost 1 base, and 13 bases lay in between. The CDR3 has 15 amino acids. From germline, CDR1 is MNHEY and CDR2 SVGAGI. Here the CDR3 DNA reads TGTGCCAGCAGGCCTTCCTTTGAATCTGGAAACACCATATATTTT. Amino acids: CASRPSFESGNTIYF.

The chain carries TRBV19 and TRBJ2-1, with 7 nucleotides matching TRBD2. Per germline, CDR1 LNHDA and CDR2 SQIVND (reference sequence). V dropped 8 bases and J dropped 7; count of bases not matched to a gene: 11. The CDR3 sequence is 14 residues long. The chain's CDR3 is CASEKTGTTNEQFF. The CDR3 DNA reads as TGTGCCAGTGAGAAAACCGGGACTACTAATGAGCAGTTCTTC.

The chain joins TRBV3-1 (or the pseudogene TRBV3-2) to TRBJ2-3; the match to TRBD2 covers 11 bases. V was clipped by 4 bases and J by 2 bases; unmatched bases: 8. This CDR3 contains 17 residues. Looked up from germline, CDR1 is LGHDT and CDR2 is YNNKEL (reference sequence). The CDR3 sequence is CASSPKRLAGNTDTQYF. The CDR3 DNA reads as TGTGCCAGCAGCCCGAAGAGACTAGCGGGAAACACAGATACGCAGTATTTT.

This chain joins TRBV7-8 and TRBJ2-7, with 10 bases fitting TRBD2. V lost 1 base and J lost 4; bases outside the gene matches: 4. This CDR3 has 15 residues. Germline V lookup: CDR1 SGHVS, CDR2 FQNEAQ. The CDR3 sequence is CASSLGVAGGYEQYF. For the CDR3, the DNA is TGTGCCAGCAGCTTAGGGGTAGCGGGAGGTTACGAGCAGTACTTC.

By share, this clone counts as medium-sized. This CDR3 is CASSLGSGSDGEQFF. Here the CDR3 DNA reads TGTGCCAGCAGCTTGGGTAGCGGGAGTGACGGTGAGCAGTTCTTC. V is TRBV5-4 and J is TRBJ2-1, with 9 nucleotides matching TRBD2. Trimming at V came to 0 bases and at J to 9 bases, leaving 7 bases not matched to a gene. This CDR3 is built from 15 residues. Germline V CDR1 and CDR2: SGHNT, YYREEE (reference sequence).

This rearrangement joins TRBV7-2 to TRBJ1-3, with 7 bases that match TRBD1. From germline, CDR1 is SGHTA and CDR2 FQGNSA. The junction had 17 bases not matched to a gene; V was cut back by 2 bases and J by 4 bases. This CDR3 contains 19 residues. The CDR3 DNA follows: TGTGCCAGCAGCTTATGGACGTCTAGGGGGCGATCAGCGGGAAACACCATATATTTT. It codes for CASSLWTSRGRSAGNTIYF.

The V gene is TRBV6-2 or TRBV6-3, the J gene TRBJ2-5, with TRBD2 matching 11 bases. CDR1 MNHEY and CDR2 SVGEGT come from the germline V gene. Trimming at V came to 2 bases and at J to 5 bases, leaving 16 bases not matched to a gene. There are 19 residues in the CDR3. The CDR3 loop reads CASSYGLAGGSTFAETQYF. The CDR3 DNA is TGTGCCAGCAGTTACGGGCTAGCGGGAGGCTCAACGTTTGCGGAGACCCAGTACTTC.

This chain connects TRBV12-3 or TRBV12-4 to TRBJ2-5, with a weak D call TRBD1 (5 bases). There are 13 residues in the CDR3. V was pared by 6 bases and J by 5 bases, with 13 bases between. CDR3 residues: CASRRQGWETQYF. CDR3 nucleotide sequence: TGTGCCAGCAGACGGCAGGGTTGGGAGACCCAGTACTTC.

The chain combines TRBV6-5 with TRBJ2-6; 7 bases line up with TRBD1. The CDR3 consists of 15 residues. Unmatched junction bases numbered 19, after V lost 10 bases and J lost 13 bases. Germline V gives CDR1 MNHEY, CDR2 SVGAGI. The DNA of the CDR3 is TGTGCCACCGCAAGAGCTTCCGGGACAGCCCTTGTCCTGACTTTC. Translation gives CATARASGTALVLTF.

J is TRBJ1-2 and V is TRBV23-1; D ambiguous. TRBV23-1 is labeled an ORF, and its function is uncertain. This CDR3 spans 17 amino acids. Deletions cut 0 bases from V and 1 base from J, with 15 bases between. CDR3 amino acids: CASSQSSHRYFNYGYTF. DNA for the CDR3: TGCGCCAGCAGTCAATCCAGCCACAGATATTTTAACTATGGCTACACCTTC.

This clone was seen a few times. The chain uses TRBV11-2 and TRBJ2-1; D may be TRBD1 or TRBD2 (5 bases each). The V gene's germline CDR1 is SGHAT and CDR2 FQNNGV. V lost 5 bases and J lost 7, with 18 bases in between. The CDR3 consists of 15 residues. The CDR3 region is CASSTGTGRANEQFF. The CDR3, as DNA: TGTGCCAGCAGCACCGGGACGGGACGGGCGAATGAGCAGTTCTTC.

The chain couples TRBV6-5 to TRBJ2-1; D is uncertain. The CDR3 extends over 15 amino acids. CDR1 MNHEY and CDR2 SVGAGI come from the germline V gene. Trimming took off 6 bases at V and 0 bases at J, with 12 bases between the two ends. For the CDR3, the DNA is TGTGCCAGCAGCCCCACCTCCGACTCCTACAATGAGCAGTTCTTC. Its translation: CASSPTSDSYNEQFF.

The V and J genes are TRBV11-2 and TRBJ1-1, with 7 bases identical to TRBD1. V lost 2 bases to trimming and J lost 10 bases; unmatched junction nucleotides: 7. The CDR3 consists of 13 residues. Germline CDR1 is SGHAT and CDR2 is FQNNGV. This chain's CDR3 is CASSLFEKGAAFF. The CDR3 bases are TGTGCCAGCAGCTTATTCGAAAAGGGGGCAGCTTTCTTT. Variable domain in full (rest from reference TRBV11-2 and TRBJ1-1): EAGVAQSPRYKIIEKRQSVAFWCNPISGHATLYWYQQILGQGPKLLIQFQNNGVVDDSQLPKDRFSAERLKGVDSTLKIQPAKLEDSAVYLCASSLFEKGAAFFGQGTRLTVV.

The chain recombines TRBV6-2 or TRBV6-3 with TRBJ2-5, with 9 bases lining up with TRBD2. Unmatched junction bases numbered 10, after V lost 6 bases and J lost 5 bases. This CDR3 is 15 amino acids long. Germline CDR1 reads MNHEY; CDR2 reads SVGEGT. In DNA form, the CDR3 reads TGTGCCAGCAGGTACGGCGGGAGGGCCGAGGAGACCCAGTACTTC. Translated: CASRYGGRAEETQYF.

J is TRBJ2-2 and V is TRBV2; TRBD2 matches at 12 bases. This CDR3 has 15 amino acids. V lost 7 bases, J lost 5 bases, and 5 bases stayed unmatched. CDR1 is SNHLY and CDR2 is FYNNEI in the germline V gene. The CDR3 region has the DNA TGTGCCAGCAAACTAGCGGGAGGTGGTACCGGGGAGCTGTTTTTT. Amino acid sequence: CASKLAGGGTGELFF.

The genes are TRBV2 and TRBJ1-6; 9 bases map to TRBD1. The germline CDR1 and CDR2 sequences are SNHLY and FYNNEI. Trimming removed 5 bases from V and 10 bases from J; junction bases left unmatched: 6. The CDR3 consists of 14 residues. For the CDR3, the DNA is TGTGCCAGCAGTTCCGGGACAGGGTACTCACCCCTCCACTTT. Amino acids: CASSSGTGYSPLHF.

This chain connects TRBV19 to TRBJ1-5; no reliable D call. V dropped 6 bases and J dropped 7 bases, with 16 bases sitting between them. This CDR3 region has 14 residues. Germline values: CDR1 LNHDA, CDR2 SQIVND (reference sequence). CDR3 coding DNA: TGTGCCAGTAGCCCCATAGGATACGCGCAGCCCCAGCATTTT. This gives the protein CASSPIGYAQPQHF.

The J gene is TRBJ1-2, the V gene TRBV19; TRBD1 agrees at 8 bases. The CDR3 spans 15 residues. Germline trimming cut 6 bases from V and 4 bases from J; bases unmatched to any gene: 10. CDR1 and CDR2 (germline): LNHDA, SQIVND (reference sequence). The CDR3 sequence is CASRLTTGGGYGYTF. The CDR3 DNA is TGTGCCAGTAGATTAACAACAGGGGGTGGCTATGGCTACACCTTC.

The chain links TRBV4-2 to TRBJ1-4, with TRBD1 matching over 7 bases. There are 14 residues in the CDR3. Germline assignment: CDR1 LGHNA and CDR2 YNFKEQ. The V gene end was trimmed by 6 bases and the J gene end by 3 bases; junction bases not matched to a gene: 4. The CDR3 loop is CASRPTGANEKLFF. The CDR3 nucleotides are TGTGCCAGCAGACCAACAGGGGCTAATGAAAAACTGTTTTTT.

J is TRBJ2-1 and V is TRBV3-1 (or the pseudogene TRBV3-2); 9 positions match TRBD2. The V segment lost 2 bases and the J segment 5 bases; nucleotides outside the gene matches: 7. The germline V gene has CDR1 LGHDT and CDR2 YNNKEL (reference sequence). This CDR3 region has 16 residues. CDR3 in amino acids: CASSQRGLALDNEQFF. The CDR3 nucleotides are TGTGCCAGCAGCCAAAGGGGACTAGCTCTCGACAATGAGCAGTTCTTC.

The chain joins TRBV6-5 to TRBJ2-3; tentatively, D is TRBD1 (5 bases). This CDR3 comprises 13 residues. From germline, CDR1 is MNHEY and CDR2 SVGAGI. Between the trimmed V and J ends, which lost 8 bases and 4 bases, there was a span of 13 bases. The CDR3 reads CASAGYPADTQYF. CDR3 coding DNA: TGTGCCAGCGCAGGGTATCCGGCAGATACGCAGTATTTT.